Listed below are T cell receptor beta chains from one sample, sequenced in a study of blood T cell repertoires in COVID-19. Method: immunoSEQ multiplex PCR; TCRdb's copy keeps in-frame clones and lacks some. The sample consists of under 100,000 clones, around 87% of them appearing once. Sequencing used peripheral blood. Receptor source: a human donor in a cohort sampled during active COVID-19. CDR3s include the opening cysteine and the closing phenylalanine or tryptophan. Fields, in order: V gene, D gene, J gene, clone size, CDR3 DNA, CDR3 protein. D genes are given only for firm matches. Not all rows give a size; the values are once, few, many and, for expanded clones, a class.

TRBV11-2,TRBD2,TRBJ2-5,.,TGTGCCAGCAGCTTTGCCCTAGCGGGGCGCCAAGAGACCCAGTACTTC,CASSFALAGRQETQYF
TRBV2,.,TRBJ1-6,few,TGTGCCAGCAGTGGGCAAGGGGGTATATCACCCCTCCACTTT,CASSGQGGISPLHF
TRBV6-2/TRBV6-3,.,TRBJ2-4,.,TGTGCCAGCAGTTACGAAGGTGGGACACATCCCAAAAACATTCAGTACTTC,CASSYEGGTHPKNIQYF
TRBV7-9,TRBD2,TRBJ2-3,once,TGTGCCAGCAGCTTTAGGGGAGGGAATACGCAGTATTTT,CASSFRGGNTQYF
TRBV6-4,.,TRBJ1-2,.,TGTGCCAGCAGCCGAACCCGGACAGAAGGCAATGGCTACACCTTC,CASSRTRTEGNGYTF
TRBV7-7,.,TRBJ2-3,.,TGTGCCAGCAGCCCACAGGGGGGGTACACAGATACGCAGTATTTT,CASSPQGGYTDTQYF
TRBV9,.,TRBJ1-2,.,TGTGCCAGCAGCGTAGTGCAGGGAGGTGGCTACACCTTC,CASSVVQGGGYTF
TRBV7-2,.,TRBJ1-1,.,TGTGCCAGCAGCCCCGCGGCCCCGCACACTGAAGCTTTCTTT,CASSPAAPHTEAFF
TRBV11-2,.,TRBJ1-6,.,TGTGCCAGCAGCTTAGAGTTTTCGGGGGGGAATTCACCCCTCCACTTT,CASSLEFSGGNSPLHF
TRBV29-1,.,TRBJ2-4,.,TGCAGCGTTGAGTACTACAAAAACATTCAGTACTTC,CSVEYYKNIQYF
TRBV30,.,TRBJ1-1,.,TGTGCCTGGAGTCGGGTCCAAAAGGCTGAAGCTTTCTTT,CAWSRVQKAEAFF
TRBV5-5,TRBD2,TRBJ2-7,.,TGTGCCAGCAGCTGGGACTACTCCTACGAGCAGTACTTC,CASSWDYSYEQYF